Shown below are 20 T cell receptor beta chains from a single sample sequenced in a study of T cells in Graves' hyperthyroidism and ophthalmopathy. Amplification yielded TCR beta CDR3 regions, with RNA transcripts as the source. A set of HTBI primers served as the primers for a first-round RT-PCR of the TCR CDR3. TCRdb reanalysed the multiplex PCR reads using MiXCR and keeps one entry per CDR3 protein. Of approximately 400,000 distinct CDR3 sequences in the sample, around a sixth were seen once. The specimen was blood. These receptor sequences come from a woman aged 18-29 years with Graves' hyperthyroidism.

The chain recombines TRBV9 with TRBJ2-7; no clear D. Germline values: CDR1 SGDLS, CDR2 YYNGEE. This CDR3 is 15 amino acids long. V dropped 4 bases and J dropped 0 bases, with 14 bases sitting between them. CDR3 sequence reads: CASSPHGSHSYEQYF. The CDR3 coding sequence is TGTGCCAGCAGCCCTCACGGGTCGCACTCCTACGAGCAGTACTTC. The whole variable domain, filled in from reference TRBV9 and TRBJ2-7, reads DSGVTQTPKHLITATGQRVTLRCSPRSGDLSVYWYQQSLDQGLQFLIQYYNGEERAKGNILERFSAQQFPDLHSELNLSSLELGDSALYFCASSPHGSHSYEQYFGPGTRLTVT.

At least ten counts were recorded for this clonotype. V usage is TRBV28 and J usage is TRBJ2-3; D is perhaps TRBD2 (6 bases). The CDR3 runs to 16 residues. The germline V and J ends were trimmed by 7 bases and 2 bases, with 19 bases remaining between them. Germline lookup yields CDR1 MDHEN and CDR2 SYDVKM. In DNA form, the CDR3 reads TGTGCCAGCATTGGTCCTGGAGGGGCCAACACAGATACGCAGTATTTT. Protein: CASIGPGGANTDTQYF.

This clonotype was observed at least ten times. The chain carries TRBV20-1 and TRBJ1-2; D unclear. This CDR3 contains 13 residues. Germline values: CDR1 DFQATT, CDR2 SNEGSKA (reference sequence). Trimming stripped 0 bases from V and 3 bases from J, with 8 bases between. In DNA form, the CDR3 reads TGCAGTGCTAGAGAAACAGCACACTATGGCTACACCTTC. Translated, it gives CSARETAHYGYTF.

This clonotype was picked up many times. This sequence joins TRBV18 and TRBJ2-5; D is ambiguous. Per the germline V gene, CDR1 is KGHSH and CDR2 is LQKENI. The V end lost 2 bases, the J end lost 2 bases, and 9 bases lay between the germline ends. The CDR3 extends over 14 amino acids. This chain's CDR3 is CASSPSGAQETQYF. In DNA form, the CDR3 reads TGTGCCAGCTCACCATCCGGAGCTCAAGAGACCCAGTACTTC.

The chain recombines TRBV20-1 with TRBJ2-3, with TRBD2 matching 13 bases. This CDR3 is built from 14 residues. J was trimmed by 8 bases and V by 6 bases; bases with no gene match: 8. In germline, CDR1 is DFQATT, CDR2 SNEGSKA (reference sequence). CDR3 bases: TGCAGTGCGCGGACTAGCGGGAGATTGGGTACGCAGTATTTT. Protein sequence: CSARTSGRLGTQYF.

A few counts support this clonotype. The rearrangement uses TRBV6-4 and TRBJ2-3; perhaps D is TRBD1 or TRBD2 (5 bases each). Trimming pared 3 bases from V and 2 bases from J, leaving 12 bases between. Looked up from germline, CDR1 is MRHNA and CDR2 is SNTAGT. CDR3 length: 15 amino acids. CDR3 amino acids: CASSESGGNTDTQYF. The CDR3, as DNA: TGTGCCAGCAGTGAGTCTGGGGGAAACACAGATACGCAGTATTTT.

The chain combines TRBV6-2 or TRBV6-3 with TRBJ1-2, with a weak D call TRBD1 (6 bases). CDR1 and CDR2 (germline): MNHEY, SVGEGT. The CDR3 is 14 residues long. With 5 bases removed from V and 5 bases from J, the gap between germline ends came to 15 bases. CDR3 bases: TGTGCCAGCAGTCAAGACAGGATGAGATATGGCTACACCTTC. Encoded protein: CASSQDRMRYGYTF.

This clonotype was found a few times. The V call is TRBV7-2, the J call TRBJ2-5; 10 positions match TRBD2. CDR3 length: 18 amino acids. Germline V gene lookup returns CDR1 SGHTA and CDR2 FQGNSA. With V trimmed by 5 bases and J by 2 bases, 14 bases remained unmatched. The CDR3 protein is CASSHGASGRGVQETQYF. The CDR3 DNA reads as TGTGCCAGCAGCCACGGGGCTAGCGGGAGAGGGGTTCAAGAGACCCAGTACTTC.

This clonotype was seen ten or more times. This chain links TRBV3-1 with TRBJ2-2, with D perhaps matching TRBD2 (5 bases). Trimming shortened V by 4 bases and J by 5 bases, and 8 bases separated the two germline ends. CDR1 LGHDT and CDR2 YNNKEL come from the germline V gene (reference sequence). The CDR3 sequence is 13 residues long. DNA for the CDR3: TGTGCCAGCAGCCCCACGGGGACCGGGGAGCTGTTTTTT. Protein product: CASSPTGTGELFF.

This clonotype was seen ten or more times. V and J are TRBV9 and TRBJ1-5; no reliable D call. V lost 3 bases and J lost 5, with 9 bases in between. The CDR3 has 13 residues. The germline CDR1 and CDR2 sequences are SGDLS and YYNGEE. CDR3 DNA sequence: TGTGCCAGCAGCGAAACTTCGGATCAGCCCCAGCATTTT. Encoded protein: CASSETSDQPQHF.

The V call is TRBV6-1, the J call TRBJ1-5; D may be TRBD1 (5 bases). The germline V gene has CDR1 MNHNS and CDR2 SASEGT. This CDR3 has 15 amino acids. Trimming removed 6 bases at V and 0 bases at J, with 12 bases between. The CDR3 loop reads CASSDSFYSNQPQHF. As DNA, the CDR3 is TGTGCCAGCAGCGACAGTTTTTATAGCAATCAGCCCCAGCATTTT.

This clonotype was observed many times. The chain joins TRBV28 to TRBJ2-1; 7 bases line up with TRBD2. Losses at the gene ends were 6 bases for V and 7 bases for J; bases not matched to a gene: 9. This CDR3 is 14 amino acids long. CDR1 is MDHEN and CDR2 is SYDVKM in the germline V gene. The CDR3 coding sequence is TGTGCCAGCAGGGGTCCCGTGCGGGGGAATGAGCAGTTCTTC. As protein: CASRGPVRGNEQFF.

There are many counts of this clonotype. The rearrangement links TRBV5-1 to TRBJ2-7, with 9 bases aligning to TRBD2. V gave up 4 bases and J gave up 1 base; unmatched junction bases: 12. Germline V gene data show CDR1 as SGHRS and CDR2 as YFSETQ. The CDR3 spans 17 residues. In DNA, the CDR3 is TGCGCCAGCAGCGTGGACCAACTTAGCGGGAGTTCCTACGAGCAGTACTTC. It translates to CASSVDQLSGSSYEQYF.

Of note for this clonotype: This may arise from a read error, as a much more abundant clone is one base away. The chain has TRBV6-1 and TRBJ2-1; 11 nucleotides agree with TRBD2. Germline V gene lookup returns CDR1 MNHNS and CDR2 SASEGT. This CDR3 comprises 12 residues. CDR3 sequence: CAGRGTSGKQFF. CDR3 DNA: TGTGCCGGCAGAGGGACTAGCGGTAAGCAGTTCTTC.

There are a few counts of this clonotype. In DNA, the CDR3 is TGCAGTGCTGAGGACTTGAACACCGGGGAGCTGTTTTTT. Translation gives CSAEDLNTGELFF. V and J are TRBV20-1 and TRBJ2-2; TRBD2 is a possible D gene (5 bases). Trimming pared 5 bases from V and 1 base from J, leaving 8 bases between. The V gene's germline CDR1 is DFQATT and CDR2 SNEGSKA (reference sequence). This CDR3 has 13 residues.

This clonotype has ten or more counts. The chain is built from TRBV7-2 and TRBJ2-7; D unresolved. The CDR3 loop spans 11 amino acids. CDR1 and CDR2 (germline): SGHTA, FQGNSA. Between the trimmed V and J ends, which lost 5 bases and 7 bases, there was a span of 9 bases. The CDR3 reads CASSQLVEQYF. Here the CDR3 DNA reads TGTGCCAGCAGCCAGCTAGTGGAGCAGTACTTC.

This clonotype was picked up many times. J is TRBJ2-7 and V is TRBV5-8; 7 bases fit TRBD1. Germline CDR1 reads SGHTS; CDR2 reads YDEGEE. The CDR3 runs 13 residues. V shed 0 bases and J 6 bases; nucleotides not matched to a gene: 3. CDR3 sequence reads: CASSLGGGSEQYF. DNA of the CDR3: TGTGCCAGCAGCTTGGGAGGGGGCTCCGAGCAGTACTTC.

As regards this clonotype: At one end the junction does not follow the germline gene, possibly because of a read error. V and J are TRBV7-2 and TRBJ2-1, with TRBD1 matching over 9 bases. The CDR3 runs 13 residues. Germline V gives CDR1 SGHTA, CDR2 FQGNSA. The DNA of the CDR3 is TGTGCCGGCAGCTTATCTAGGGACAGGGTTCCGTTCTTC. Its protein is CAGSLSRDRVPFF.

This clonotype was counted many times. This chain's CDR3 is CASSRTSGKSSYNEQFF. CDR3 nucleotides: TGTGCCAGCAGCCGGACTAGCGGGAAGAGCTCCTACAATGAGCAGTTCTTC. The chain has TRBV5-5 and TRBJ2-1, with 12 bases aligning to TRBD2. Germline V gives CDR1 SGHKS, CDR2 YYEKEE (reference sequence). J gave up 0 bases and V 4 bases, and 5 bases lay outside the gene matches. This CDR3 has 17 amino acids.

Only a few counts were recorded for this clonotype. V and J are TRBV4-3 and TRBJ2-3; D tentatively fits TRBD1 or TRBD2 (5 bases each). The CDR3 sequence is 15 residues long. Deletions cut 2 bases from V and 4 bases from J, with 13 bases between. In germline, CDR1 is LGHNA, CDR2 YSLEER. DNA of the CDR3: TGCGCCAGCAGCCAAAGCGGCAGGGCGGCAGATACGCAGTATTTT. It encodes CASSQSGRAADTQYF.